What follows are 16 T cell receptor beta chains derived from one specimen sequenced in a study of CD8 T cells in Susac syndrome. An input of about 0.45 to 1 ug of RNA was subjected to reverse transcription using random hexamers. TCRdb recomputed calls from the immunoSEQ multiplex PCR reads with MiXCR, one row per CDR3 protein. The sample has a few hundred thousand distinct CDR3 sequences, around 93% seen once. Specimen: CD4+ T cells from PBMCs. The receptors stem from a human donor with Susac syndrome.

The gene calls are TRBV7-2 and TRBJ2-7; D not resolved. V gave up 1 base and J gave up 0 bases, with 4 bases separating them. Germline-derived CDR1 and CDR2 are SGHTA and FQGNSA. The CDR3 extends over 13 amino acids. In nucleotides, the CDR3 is TGTGCCAGCAGCTTAGGGGACTCCTACGAGCAGTACTTC. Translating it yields CASSLGDSYEQYF.

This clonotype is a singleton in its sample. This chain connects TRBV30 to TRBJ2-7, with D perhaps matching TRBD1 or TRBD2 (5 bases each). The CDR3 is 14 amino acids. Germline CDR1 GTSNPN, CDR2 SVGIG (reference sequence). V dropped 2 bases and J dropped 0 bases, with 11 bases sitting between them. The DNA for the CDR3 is TGTGCCTGGAGTTCGAGGGACGGCTCCTACGAGCAGTACTTC. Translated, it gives CAWSSRDGSYEQYF.

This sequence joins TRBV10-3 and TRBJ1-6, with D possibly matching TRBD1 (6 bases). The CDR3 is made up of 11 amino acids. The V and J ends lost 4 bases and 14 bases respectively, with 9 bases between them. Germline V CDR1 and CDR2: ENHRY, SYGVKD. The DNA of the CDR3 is TGTGCCATCAGTGGGGGACAAGCCCTCCACTTT. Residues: CAISGGQALHF.

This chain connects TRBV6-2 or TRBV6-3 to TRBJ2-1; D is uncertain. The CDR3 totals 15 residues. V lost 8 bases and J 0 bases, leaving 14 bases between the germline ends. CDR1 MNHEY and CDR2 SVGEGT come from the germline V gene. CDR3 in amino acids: CASRQRASSYNEQFF. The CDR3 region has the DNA TGTGCCAGCCGGCAAAGAGCAAGCTCCTACAATGAGCAGTTCTTC.

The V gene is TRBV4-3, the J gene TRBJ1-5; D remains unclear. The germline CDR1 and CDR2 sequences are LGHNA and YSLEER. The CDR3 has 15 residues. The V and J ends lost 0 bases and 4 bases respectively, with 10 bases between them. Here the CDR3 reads CASSQDLQRNQPQHF. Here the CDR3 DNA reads TGCGCCAGCAGCCAAGATCTCCAGCGAAATCAGCCCCAGCATTTT.

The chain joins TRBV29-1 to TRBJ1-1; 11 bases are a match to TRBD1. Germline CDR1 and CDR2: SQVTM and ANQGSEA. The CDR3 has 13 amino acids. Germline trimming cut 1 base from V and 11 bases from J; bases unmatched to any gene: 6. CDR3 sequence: CSVEVGQGAPAFF. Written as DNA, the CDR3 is TGCAGCGTTGAAGTCGGACAGGGGGCGCCGGCTTTCTTT.

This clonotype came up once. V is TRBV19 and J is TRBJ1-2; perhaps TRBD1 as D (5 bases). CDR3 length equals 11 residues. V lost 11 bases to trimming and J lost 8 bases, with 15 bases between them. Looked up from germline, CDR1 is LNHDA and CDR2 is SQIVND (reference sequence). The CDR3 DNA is TGTGCCGGGTCTGGGACGGGAGGCTACACCTTC. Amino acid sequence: CAGSGTGGYTF.

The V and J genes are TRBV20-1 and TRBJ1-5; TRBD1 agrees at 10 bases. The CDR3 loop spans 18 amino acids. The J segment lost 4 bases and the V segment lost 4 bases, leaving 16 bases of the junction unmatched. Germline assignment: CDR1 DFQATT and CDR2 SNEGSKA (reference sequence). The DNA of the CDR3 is TGCAGTGCTAAAGGGACAGGGGATTTTTTTGCGGGAAATCAGCCCCAGCATTTT. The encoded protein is CSAKGTGDFFAGNQPQHF.

CDR3 DNA sequence: TGTGCCAGCAGCTTAGGAGCGGAGCGGGGCTATTTCTTC. Its protein is CASSLGAERGYFF. The V and J genes are TRBV11-2 and TRBJ2-1; 7 nucleotides agree with TRBD2. Per the germline V gene, CDR1 is SGHAT and CDR2 is FQNNGV. The junction had 10 bases not matched to a gene; V was cut back by 1 base and J by 16 bases. The CDR3 runs 13 residues.

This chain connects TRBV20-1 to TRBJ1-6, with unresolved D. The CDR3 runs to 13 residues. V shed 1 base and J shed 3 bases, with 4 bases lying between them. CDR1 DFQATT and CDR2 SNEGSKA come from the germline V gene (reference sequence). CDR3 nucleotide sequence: TGCAGTGCTAGAGGGGGCTATAATTCACCCCTCCACTTT. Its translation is CSARGGYNSPLHF.

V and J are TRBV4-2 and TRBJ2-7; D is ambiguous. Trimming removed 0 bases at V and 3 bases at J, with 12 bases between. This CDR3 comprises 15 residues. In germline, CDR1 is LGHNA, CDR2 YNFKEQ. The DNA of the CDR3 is TGTGCCAGCAGCCAAGAAAGGCAGCCTCACTACGAGCAGTACTTC. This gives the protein CASSQERQPHYEQYF.

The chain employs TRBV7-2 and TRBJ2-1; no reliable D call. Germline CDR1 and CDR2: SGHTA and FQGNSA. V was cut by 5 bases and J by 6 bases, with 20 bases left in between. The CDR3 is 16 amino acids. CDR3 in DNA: TGTGCCAGCAGCCGAGGAGAAGGACGGGCCCGCAATGAGCAGTTCTTC. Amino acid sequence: CASSRGEGRARNEQFF. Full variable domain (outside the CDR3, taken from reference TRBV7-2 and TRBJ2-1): GAGVSQSPSNKVTEKGKDVELRCDPISGHTALYWYRQSLGQGLEFLIYFQGNSAPDKSGLPSDRFSAERTGGSVSTLTIQRTQQEDSAVYLCASSRGEGRARNEQFFGPGTRLTVL.

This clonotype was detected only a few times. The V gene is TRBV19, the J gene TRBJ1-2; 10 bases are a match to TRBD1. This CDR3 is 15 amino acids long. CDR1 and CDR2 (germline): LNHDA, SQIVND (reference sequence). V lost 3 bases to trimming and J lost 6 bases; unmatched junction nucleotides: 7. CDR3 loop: CASSISGTGVDGYTF. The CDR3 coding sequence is TGTGCCAGTAGTATTTCCGGGACAGGGGTCGATGGCTACACCTTC.

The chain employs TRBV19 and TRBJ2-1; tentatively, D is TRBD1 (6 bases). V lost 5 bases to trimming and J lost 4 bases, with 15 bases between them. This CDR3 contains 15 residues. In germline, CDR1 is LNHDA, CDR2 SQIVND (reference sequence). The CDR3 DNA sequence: TGTGCCAGTAGTCTATTGTGGGGGCGGTACAATGAGCAGTTCTTC. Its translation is CASSLLWGRYNEQFF.

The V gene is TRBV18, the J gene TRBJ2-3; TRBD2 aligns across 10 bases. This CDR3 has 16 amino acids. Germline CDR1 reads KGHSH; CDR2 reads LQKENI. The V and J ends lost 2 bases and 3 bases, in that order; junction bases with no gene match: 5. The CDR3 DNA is TGTGCCAGCTCACCAAAGCGGGGGGGCCATACAGATACGCAGTATTTT. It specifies CASSPKRGGHTDTQYF.

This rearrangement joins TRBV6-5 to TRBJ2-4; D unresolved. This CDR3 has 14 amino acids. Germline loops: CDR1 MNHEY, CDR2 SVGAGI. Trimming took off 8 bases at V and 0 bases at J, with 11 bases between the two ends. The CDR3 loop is CASGSQLAKNIQYF. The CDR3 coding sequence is TGTGCCAGCGGATCGCAACTAGCCAAAAACATTCAGTACTTC.